A selection of T cell receptor beta chains follows, all from one sample in a study of response to subunit inactivated influenza vaccine. MiXCR, run by TCRdb on the RT-PCR reads, gives a single entry per CDR3 protein. The table lists about 190,000 distinct CDR3 sequences, 13% to 15% of them singletons. The sample here was CD8+ T cells sorted from PBMCs, taken roughly 5 days after vaccination. These receptors originate from a man in his fifties who received an inactivated influenza vaccine. CDR3s include the opening cysteine and the closing phenylalanine or tryptophan. The D gene is left open where the match is weak. Some rows have no size entry. The others give once, few or many, or a class for an expanded clone.

clone size: many
V gene: TRBV5-6
D gene: NA
J gene: TRBJ1-2
CDR3 DNA: TGTGCCAGCAGCTTGGGACGTAGAGCTAACTATGGCTACACCTTC
CDR3 protein: CASSLGRRANYGYTF

clone size: NA
V gene: TRBV24-1
D gene: TRBD2
J gene: TRBJ2-2
CDR3 DNA: TGTGCCACCAGTGACCACGGGTCCGGGGAGGGCGGGGAGCTGTTTTTT
CDR3 protein: CATSDHGSGEGGELFF

clone size: NA
V gene: TRBV19
D gene: TRBD1
J gene: TRBJ2-7
CDR3 DNA: TGTGCCAGTAGTACTGGGACAGGGGGCTCTTCCTCCTACGAGCAGTACTTC
CDR3 protein: CASSTGTGGSSSYEQYF

clone size: many
V gene: TRBV12-3/TRBV12-4
D gene: NA
J gene: TRBJ1-1
CDR3 DNA: TGTGCCAGCAGTCCCCTGGCACCTAACACTGAAGCTTTCTTT
CDR3 protein: CASSPLAPNTEAFF

clone size: many
V gene: TRBV4-3
D gene: NA
J gene: TRBJ1-2
CDR3 DNA: TGCGCCAGCAGCCAAGATTCAGGGGCCTTTCCCTATGGCTACACCTTC
CDR3 protein: CASSQDSGAFPYGYTF

clone size: many
V gene: TRBV7-2
D gene: NA
J gene: TRBJ2-7
CDR3 DNA: TGTGCCAGCAGCCTGGGGCTAGCTGGCGAGCAGTACTTC
CDR3 protein: CASSLGLAGEQYF

clone size: NA
V gene: TRBV7-9
D gene: TRBD2
J gene: TRBJ2-7
CDR3 DNA: TGTGCCAGCAGCCCAAGACTAGCGGGAGGCGAGCAGTACTTC
CDR3 protein: CASSPRLAGGEQYF

clone size: many
V gene: TRBV12-3/TRBV12-4
D gene: NA
J gene: TRBJ1-3
CDR3 DNA: TGTGCCAGCAGGTCAGCTGGAAACACCATATATTTT
CDR3 protein: CASRSAGNTIYF

clone size: few
V gene: TRBV27
D gene: NA
J gene: TRBJ2-7
CDR3 DNA: TGTGCCAGCAGTTTATCGCAGGGGAGAATCGTCTACGAGCAGTACTTC
CDR3 protein: CASSLSQGRIVYEQYF

clone size: few
V gene: TRBV5-4
D gene: NA
J gene: TRBJ1-5
CDR3 DNA: TGTGCCAGCAGCTTGCACCCTCGTACCGAATGGAGTCCGGACAATCAGCCCCAGCATTTT
CDR3 protein: CASSLHPRTEWSPDNQPQHF

clone size: many
V gene: TRBV12-3/TRBV12-4
D gene: NA
J gene: TRBJ2-1
CDR3 DNA: TGTGCCAGCAGTCCCCGGGTTGGGGATGAGCAGTTCTTC
CDR3 protein: CASSPRVGDEQFF

clone size: NA
V gene: TRBV18
D gene: NA
J gene: TRBJ2-1
CDR3 DNA: TGTGCCAGCTCATCTTACAGGGTCCCGAGCTCCTACAATGAGCAGTTCTTC
CDR3 protein: CASSSYRVPSSYNEQFF

clone size: NA
V gene: TRBV7-6
D gene: NA
J gene: TRBJ1-1
CDR3 DNA: TGTGCCAGCAGCTCCGGATTTGAAGCTTTCTTT
CDR3 protein: CASSSGFEAFF

clone size: many
V gene: TRBV19
D gene: TRBD1
J gene: TRBJ2-7
CDR3 DNA: TGTGCCAGTAGTTTATCGGACAGGGTCGAGCAGTACTTC
CDR3 protein: CASSLSDRVEQYF

clone size: few
V gene: TRBV4-3
D gene: TRBD2
J gene: TRBJ2-3
CDR3 DNA: TGCGCCAGCAGCCAAGTACTAGCGGGAAGCACAGATACGCAGTATTTT
CDR3 protein: CASSQVLAGSTDTQYF

clone size: NA
V gene: TRBV29-1
D gene: TRBD1
J gene: TRBJ2-5
CDR3 DNA: TGCAGCGTCTCTCCCGGGACAGGGATGGAGGGGAGAGAGACCCAGTACTTC
CDR3 protein: CSVSPGTGMEGRETQYF

clone size: NA
V gene: TRBV2
D gene: TRBD2
J gene: TRBJ2-5
CDR3 DNA: TGTGCCAGCAGGGCCCAGCGGGAGGGCTCCAAGACCCAGTACTTC
CDR3 protein: CASRAQREGSKTQYF

clone size: NA
V gene: TRBV7-2
D gene: NA
J gene: TRBJ2-3
CDR3 DNA: TGTGCCAGCAGCTTCAATCGGGGGAGCACAGATACGCAGTATTTT
CDR3 protein: CASSFNRGSTDTQYF

clone size: NA
V gene: TRBV7-9
D gene: NA
J gene: TRBJ1-6
CDR3 DNA: TGTGCCAGCAGCTTGGGGGGGAATTCACCCCTCCACTTT
CDR3 protein: CASSLGGNSPLHF

clone size: few
V gene: TRBV11-2
D gene: TRBD2
J gene: TRBJ2-3
CDR3 DNA: TGTGCCAGCAGCTTCTTAGCGGGGAGCACAGATACGCAGTATTTT
CDR3 protein: CASSFLAGSTDTQYF

clone size: NA
V gene: TRBV6-5
D gene: TRBD2
J gene: TRBJ2-3
CDR3 DNA: TGTGCCAGCAGTTACACTAGCGGGGAGAAAGATACGCAGTATTTT
CDR3 protein: CASSYTSGEKDTQYF

clone size: many
V gene: TRBV6-2/TRBV6-3
D gene: NA
J gene: TRBJ2-7
CDR3 DNA: TGTGCCAGCAGTTACTCTTCCGGGGCTGAGGACTACGAGCAGTACTTC
CDR3 protein: CASSYSSGAEDYEQYF

clone size: few
V gene: TRBV7-3
D gene: TRBD2
J gene: TRBJ2-2
CDR3 DNA: TGTGCCAGCAGCTTATCTAGCGGGAGGGCCGGCGGGGAGCTGTTTTTT
CDR3 protein: CASSLSSGRAGGELFF

clone size: many
V gene: TRBV4-1
D gene: NA
J gene: TRBJ2-7
CDR3 DNA: TGCGCCAGCAGCCAAGTCGGCGGATCCACCTACGAGCAGTACTTC
CDR3 protein: CASSQVGGSTYEQYF

clone size: many
V gene: TRBV24-1
D gene: NA
J gene: TRBJ2-1
CDR3 DNA: TGTGCCACCAGTGCTCGGGATGAGCAGTTCTTC
CDR3 protein: CATSARDEQFF

clone size: few
V gene: TRBV6-6
D gene: TRBD1
J gene: TRBJ1-6
CDR3 DNA: TGTGCCAGCGGGACAGGGGGTAATTCACCCCTCCACTTT
CDR3 protein: CASGTGGNSPLHF

clone size: NA
V gene: TRBV29-1
D gene: NA
J gene: TRBJ2-2
CDR3 DNA: TGCAGCGGTACTCGCCACACCGGGGAGCTGTTTTTT
CDR3 protein: CSGTRHTGELFF

clone size: few
V gene: TRBV4-1
D gene: TRBD1
J gene: TRBJ1-1
CDR3 DNA: TGCGCCAGCAGCCAAGTCGGGACAGGGGCTGTCGCTTTCTTT
CDR3 protein: CASSQVGTGAVAFF

clone size: many
V gene: TRBV4-1
D gene: NA
J gene: TRBJ2-7
CDR3 DNA: TGCGCCAGCAGCCAAGGGACGGGTCCCTACGAGCAGTACTTC
CDR3 protein: CASSQGTGPYEQYF

clone size: NA
V gene: TRBV5-1
D gene: NA
J gene: TRBJ2-1
CDR3 DNA: TGCGCCAGCAGCTTGGGGGATTTGAGGTTGGACAATGAGCAGTTCTTC
CDR3 protein: CASSLGDLRLDNEQFF

clone size: few
V gene: TRBV2
D gene: NA
J gene: TRBJ1-4
CDR3 DNA: TGTGCCAGCAGTGACAGCACAACCGGGAATGAAAAACTGTTTTTT
CDR3 protein: CASSDSTTGNEKLFF

clone size: NA
V gene: TRBV27
D gene: NA
J gene: TRBJ2-1
CDR3 DNA: TGTGCCAGCAGTTTATCCGGACGACTGGCGGCCCCGATAGACAATGAGCAGTTCTTC
CDR3 protein: CASSLSGRLAAPIDNEQFF

clone size: NA
V gene: TRBV20-1
D gene: TRBD1
J gene: TRBJ2-5
CDR3 DNA: TGCAGTGCTAGACCGGGACAGGGGATTAGGGAGACCCAGTACTTC
CDR3 protein: CSARPGQGIRETQYF

clone size: many
V gene: TRBV6-5
D gene: NA
J gene: TRBJ2-3
CDR3 DNA: TGTGCCAGCAGTTACGACTCTGACCCTTCCACAGATACGCAGTATTTT
CDR3 protein: CASSYDSDPSTDTQYF

clone size: NA
V gene: TRBV7-6
D gene: NA
J gene: TRBJ1-4
CDR3 DNA: TGTGCCAGCAGCTTAGCGGCTTTACAGCTTAATGAAAAACTGTTTTTT
CDR3 protein: CASSLAALQLNEKLFF

clone size: many
V gene: TRBV7-9
D gene: NA
J gene: TRBJ2-1
CDR3 DNA: TGTGCCAGCAGCTTATCCCAAAACAATGAGCAGTTCTTC
CDR3 protein: CASSLSQNNEQFF

clone size: NA
V gene: TRBV5-5
D gene: NA
J gene: TRBJ2-1
CDR3 DNA: TGTGCCAGCAGCTTGTGGCTTCACGGGAATGAGCAGTTCTTC
CDR3 protein: CASSLWLHGNEQFF

clone size: NA
V gene: TRBV5-6
D gene: TRBD2
J gene: TRBJ2-5
CDR3 DNA: TGTGCCAGCAGCTTCGGGACTAGCGGGGTTCAAGAGACCCAGTACTTC
CDR3 protein: CASSFGTSGVQETQYF

clone size: few
V gene: TRBV5-1
D gene: NA
J gene: TRBJ2-7
CDR3 DNA: TGCGCCAGCAGCTTCCAACAGGGACCCTACGAGCAGTACTTC
CDR3 protein: CASSFQQGPYEQYF

clone size: few
V gene: TRBV27
D gene: NA
J gene: TRBJ2-1
CDR3 DNA: TGTGCCAGCAGTTTGGTCCCGGGGCCAGGGAATGAGCAGTTCTTC
CDR3 protein: CASSLVPGPGNEQFF

clone size: few
V gene: TRBV4-1
D gene: NA
J gene: TRBJ2-1
CDR3 DNA: TGCGCCAGCAGTCAAGGGATTAAGACAGAAAGCTCCTACAATGAGCAGTTCTTC
CDR3 protein: CASSQGIKTESSYNEQFF

clone size: few
V gene: TRBV5-5
D gene: NA
J gene: TRBJ2-7
CDR3 DNA: TGTGCCAGCAGCTCCCTCGGGGACTACGAGCAGTACTTC
CDR3 protein: CASSSLGDYEQYF

clone size: many
V gene: TRBV10-3
D gene: TRBD2
J gene: TRBJ2-5
CDR3 DNA: TGTGCCATCAGTGGAAGCGGTAGCGGGGAGACCCAGTACTTC
CDR3 protein: CAISGSGSGETQYF

clone size: NA
V gene: TRBV7-9
D gene: TRBD2
J gene: TRBJ2-3
CDR3 DNA: TGTGCCAGCAGCTCGCTAGCGGGGCACACAGATACGCAGTATTTT
CDR3 protein: CASSSLAGHTDTQYF

clone size: NA
V gene: TRBV15
D gene: NA
J gene: TRBJ1-5
CDR3 DNA: TGTGCCACCAGCAGAGATCTAGTTCAGCCCCAGCATTTT
CDR3 protein: CATSRDLVQPQHF

clone size: few
V gene: TRBV5-1
D gene: NA
J gene: TRBJ2-7
CDR3 DNA: TGCGCCAGCAGCCCCGGTGGGCAGGTCTACGAGCAGTACTTC
CDR3 protein: CASSPGGQVYEQYF

clone size: NA
V gene: TRBV7-2
D gene: NA
J gene: TRBJ2-1
CDR3 DNA: TGTGCCAGCTCTTACGATGGGGGCTATGAGCAGTTCTTC
CDR3 protein: CASSYDGGYEQFF

clone size: few
V gene: TRBV13
D gene: NA
J gene: TRBJ2-5
CDR3 DNA: TGTGCCAGCAGCTCCGAGAGGGGGGCCGGCGGACAAGAGACCCAGTACTTC
CDR3 protein: CASSSERGAGGQETQYF

clone size: NA
V gene: TRBV7-9
D gene: NA
J gene: TRBJ1-2
CDR3 DNA: TGTGCCAGCAGCTTAGGGGCGGGAGGCCCTAACTATGGCTACACCTTC
CDR3 protein: CASSLGAGGPNYGYTF

clone size: NA
V gene: TRBV3-1
D gene: NA
J gene: TRBJ2-3
CDR3 DNA: TGTGCCAGCAGCCCGCACGAGGGGCTCACAGATACGCAGTATTTT
CDR3 protein: CASSPHEGLTDTQYF

clone size: few
V gene: TRBV28
D gene: TRBD1
J gene: TRBJ2-4
CDR3 DNA: TGTGCCAGCAGTCTGACCTTAAAGACAGGGCAAAACATTCAGTACTTC
CDR3 protein: CASSLTLKTGQNIQYF

clone size: few
V gene: TRBV20-1
D gene: TRBD2
J gene: TRBJ2-1
CDR3 DNA: TGCAGTGCCACGGGACTAGCGGGATCTCACAATGAGCAGTTCTTC
CDR3 protein: CSATGLAGSHNEQFF

clone size: NA
V gene: TRBV12-3/TRBV12-4
D gene: NA
J gene: TRBJ1-1
CDR3 DNA: TGTGCCAGCAGTTTAGGAAGGGACAACTCGAACACTGAAGCTTTCTTT
CDR3 protein: CASSLGRDNSNTEAFF

clone size: NA
V gene: TRBV6-7
D gene: NA
J gene: TRBJ2-1
CDR3 DNA: TGTGCCAGCAGTCCCGGGCAGCCTGTTCCCTACAATGAGCAGTTCTTC
CDR3 protein: CASSPGQPVPYNEQFF

clone size: NA
V gene: TRBV28
D gene: NA
J gene: TRBJ1-5
CDR3 DNA: TGTGCCAGCAGTTTATTGGCCTTAGGGGGGAATCAGCCCCAGCATTTT
CDR3 protein: CASSLLALGGNQPQHF

clone size: NA
V gene: TRBV6-1
D gene: TRBD1
J gene: TRBJ2-5
CDR3 DNA: TGTGCCAGCAGTGCCGGACAGGGGGTTTCGGAGACCCAGTACTTC
CDR3 protein: CASSAGQGVSETQYF